These 20 T cell receptor beta chains were all obtained from the same sample, sequenced in a study of T cell responses to AZD1222 COVID-19 vaccine. TCRdb's copy holds only in-frame clones and misses some; the assay was immunoSEQ multiplex PCR. The sample lists tens of thousands of clones; about 70% were seen once. The sequencing used peripheral blood, collected on day 0 of AZD1222 vaccination. These receptors were taken from an adult in good health.

The chain carries TRBV6-2 or TRBV6-3 and TRBJ2-2; D is unresolved. Germline V gives CDR1 MNHEY, CDR2 SVGEGT. With 5 bases removed from V and 8 bases from J, the gap between germline ends came to 6 bases. This CDR3 spans 11 amino acids. The CDR3, as DNA: TGTGCCAGCAGTCCCCCTGGGGAGCTGTTTTTT. Translated: CASSPPGELFF.

With respect to this clone: A much larger clone differs from this one at a single base, so this may be a read error. This sample includes further DNA sequences coding for the same CDR3. The chain has TRBV7-9 and TRBJ1-1; D not certain. This CDR3 is 12 amino acids long. The germline V and J ends were trimmed by 3 bases and 3 bases, with 5 bases remaining between them. Germline-derived CDR1 and CDR2 are SEHNR and FQNEAQ (reference sequence). In DNA form, the CDR3 reads TGTGCCAGCAGCTTTGGGGACACTGAAGCTTTCTTT. It specifies CASSFGDTEAFF.

The rearrangement links TRBV4-2 to TRBJ1-5; no clear D. Germline values: CDR1 LGHNA, CDR2 YNFKEQ. The CDR3 runs 13 residues. Deletions cut 0 bases from V and 8 bases from J, with 8 bases between. Written as DNA, the CDR3 is TGTGCCAGCAGCCAAGATGCATGGGAGCCCCAGCATTTT. It yields the protein CASSQDAWEPQHF.

The rearrangement joins TRBV12-3 or TRBV12-4 to TRBJ2-3; D may be TRBD1 or TRBD2 (5 bases each). This CDR3 is built from 13 residues. Trimming removed 3 bases from V and 2 bases from J, with 6 bases in between. The CDR3 DNA is TGTGCCAGCAGTTTCGGGGCCACAGATACGCAGTATTTT. Its translation: CASSFGATDTQYF.

The rearrangement links TRBV27 to TRBJ1-1; tentative D call: TRBD1 (6 bases). Looked up from germline, CDR1 is MNHEY and CDR2 is SMNVEV (reference sequence). Trimming cost V 4 bases and J 1 base, with 7 bases left between them. CDR3 length: 13 amino acids. Written as DNA, the CDR3 is TGTGCCAGCAGTTCACAGGGGAACACTGAAGCTTTCTTT. This gives the protein CASSSQGNTEAFF.

This clone was found once. The junction shows a germline mismatch at one end, possibly a read error. The CDR3 nucleotides read TGTGCCAGCAGTCAAGCCGAGGACAGGGATCAGCCCCAGCATTTT. Protein sequence: CASSQAEDRDQPQHF. The gene calls are TRBV6-1 and TRBJ1-5; TRBD1 aligns across 8 bases. This CDR3 is built from 15 residues. Germline CDR1 MNHNS, CDR2 SASEGT.

J is TRBJ1-2 and V is TRBV13; D is unclear. Germline-derived CDR1 and CDR2 are PRHDT and FYEKMQ (reference sequence). V lost 0 bases and J lost 3, with 8 bases in between. The CDR3 sequence is 14 residues long. CDR3 sequence (DNA): TGTGCCAGCAGCTTAGGCGCGGAGCACTATGGCTACACCTTC. Translating it yields CASSLGAEHYGYTF.

V usage is TRBV6-5 and J usage is TRBJ2-5; 10 bases match TRBD1. Germline lookup yields CDR1 MNHEY and CDR2 SVGAGI. V lost 11 bases and J lost 1; bases outside the gene matches: 10. CDR3 size: 15 residues. The CDR3 DNA reads TGTGCCGGATCCGGGACAGGGGCGCTCCAAGAGACCCAGTACTTC. Protein: CAGSGTGALQETQYF.

V is TRBV9 and J is TRBJ2-2; D not resolved. The CDR3 covers 13 residues. The V end lost 1 base, the J end lost 4 bases, and 5 bases lay between the germline ends. The germline V gene has CDR1 SGDLS and CDR2 YYNGEE. CDR3 nucleotides: TGTGCCAGCAGCGTAAGGAGCACCGGGGAGCTGTTTTTT. Its protein product is CASSVRSTGELFF.

This rearrangement joins TRBV11-3 to TRBJ1-1, with unresolved D. This CDR3 has 13 residues. V lost 5 bases and J lost 7, with 14 bases in between. The germline gives CDR1 SGHNT, CDR2 YENEEA. The CDR3 nucleotides are TGTGCCAGCAGCCGATCGGGAGGCGGTGAAGCTTTCTTT. As protein: CASSRSGGGEAFF.

This chain joins TRBV27 and TRBJ1-5; D not certain. CDR1 and CDR2 (germline): MNHEY, SMNVEV (reference sequence). V was clipped by 6 bases and J by 0 bases, with 18 bases between them. The CDR3 runs to 17 residues. As DNA, the CDR3 is TGTGCCAGCAGAGGCCTGTTAGGAGGGTATAGCAATCAGCCCCAGCATTTT. Its translation is CASRGLLGGYSNQPQHF.

The chain recombines TRBV27 with TRBJ2-7, with no clear D. CDR3 size: 13 residues. Trimming removed 5 bases at V and 3 bases at J, with 11 bases between. CDR1 is MNHEY and CDR2 is SMNVEV in the germline V gene (reference sequence). CDR3 sequence: CASSPFQRYEQYF. The CDR3 DNA follows: TGTGCCAGCAGTCCTTTCCAGCGCTACGAGCAGTACTTC.

The chain uses TRBV4-1 and TRBJ2-5; 7 bases are a match to TRBD2. Trimming cost V 6 bases and J 2 bases; bases outside gene matches: 12. This CDR3 has 16 amino acids. Germline CDR1 is MGHRA and CDR2 is YSYEKL. CDR3 sequence reads: CASRQTPLGGQETQYF. CDR3 DNA: TGCGCCAGCAGGCAGACACCCTTGGGAGGGCAAGAGACCCAGTACTTC.

This chain links TRBV12-3 or TRBV12-4 with TRBJ1-5, with 9 bases aligning to TRBD1. V gave up 5 bases and J gave up 6 bases; unmatched junction bases: 2. The CDR3 extends over 13 amino acids. As DNA, the CDR3 is TGTGCCAGCAGTCTACAGGGGGCTCAGCCCCAGCATTTT. This translates into CASSLQGAQPQHF.

The chain recombines TRBV7-9 with TRBJ1-2; 11 bases are shared with TRBD1. This CDR3 is built from 14 residues. Germline V gene sequence: CDR1 SEHNR, CDR2 FQNEAQ (reference sequence). The V and J ends lost 7 bases and 4 bases, in that order; junction bases with no gene match: 5. The CDR3 region has the DNA TGTGCCAGCATGGGACAGGGGGAAAGCTATGGCTACACCTTC. This translates into CASMGQGESYGYTF.

The chain couples TRBV24-1 to TRBJ1-3; D is unresolved. V gave up 4 bases and J gave up 2 bases, with 5 bases separating them. CDR1 KGHDR and CDR2 SFDVKD come from the germline V gene. The CDR3 length is 13 residues. The CDR3 nucleotides read TGTGCCACCAGTGACTCAGCTGGAAACACCATATATTTT. Translation gives CATSDSAGNTIYF.

This chain joins TRBV7-2 and TRBJ1-5; 7 bases align to TRBD1. Germline CDR1 is SGHTA and CDR2 is FQGNSA. V was clipped by 7 bases and J by 2 bases; unmatched bases: 8. The CDR3 contains 15 residues. For the CDR3, the DNA is TGTGCCAGCAATCAACAGGGGATGGGCAATCAGCCCCAGCATTTT. Translation gives CASNQQGMGNQPQHF.

This clone was observed a few times. The chain recombines TRBV6-5 with TRBJ1-5; D not certain. Trimming stripped 3 bases from V and 9 bases from J, with 15 bases between. CDR3 length equals 14 residues. Per the germline V gene, CDR1 is MNHEY and CDR2 is SVGAGI. Here the CDR3 reads CASSYESVSGPQHF. Written as DNA, the CDR3 is TGTGCCAGCAGTTATGAGTCCGTTTCAGGGCCCCAGCATTTT.

The chain has TRBV6-4 and TRBJ1-2; D gene ambiguous. Germline V gene data show CDR1 as MRHNA and CDR2 as SNTAGT. The germline V and J ends were trimmed by 6 bases and 0 bases, with 14 bases remaining between them. There are 15 residues in the CDR3. As DNA, the CDR3 is TGTGCCAGCAGGCCATCCGGAAGCTCTAACTATGGCTACACCTTC. This gives the protein CASRPSGSSNYGYTF.

This chain links TRBV2 with TRBJ2-1, with D perhaps matching TRBD1 (6 bases). The CDR3 runs 13 residues. Germline V gene sequence: CDR1 SNHLY, CDR2 FYNNEI. Trimming took 4 bases from V and 10 from J, leaving 14 bases between them. The CDR3 region has the DNA TGTGCCAGCAGTGTTGGGGGCGCGAACGAGCAGTTCTTC. This encodes CASSVGGANEQFF.